The 4 T cell receptor beta chains below come from one sample, sequenced in a study of somatic mutations in cytotoxic T cells in rheumatoid arthritis. Libraries were prepared by immunoSEQ multiplex PCR; TCRdb keeps only in-frame clonotypes and omits some of them. The sample yields roughly 9,800 clones, approximately 90% seen once. The source material was CD8+ T cells sorted from blood. These TCRs come from a woman aged 18-29 years with rheumatoid arthritis.

This chain links TRBV28 with TRBJ1-1; TRBD1 matches 8 bases. This CDR3 is built from 15 residues. Germline assignment: CDR1 MDHEN and CDR2 SYDVKM. V shed 5 bases, J shed 3 bases, and the junction held 8 bases outside the gene matches. CDR3 coding DNA: TGTGCCAGCAGTCCACCCGGACAGGGCCACACTGAAGCTTTCTTT. It codes for CASSPPGQGHTEAFF.

The chain couples TRBV27 to TRBJ2-7; D perhaps matches TRBD1 (6 bases). From germline, CDR1 is MNHEY and CDR2 SMNVEV (reference sequence). The V end lost 5 bases, the J end lost 2 bases, and 22 bases lay between the germline ends. There are 17 residues in the CDR3. The CDR3 DNA reads as TGTGCCAGCAGTACCCTTGCTGGGGGCAAGGGGCCCTACGAGCAGTACTTC. It codes for CASSTLAGGKGPYEQYF.

This clone was recorded once. This chain uses TRBV11-3 with TRBJ2-1; D unclear. V was pared by 5 bases and J by 5 bases, with 16 bases between. Germline CDR1 SGHNT, CDR2 YENEEA. The CDR3 is made up of 15 amino acids. DNA of the CDR3: TGTGCCAGCAGCCCGAGGCGAGACGGCGACAATGAGCAGTTCTTC. This codes for CASSPRRDGDNEQFF.

The chain couples TRBV28 to TRBJ2-7; 11 bases are a match to TRBD2. CDR3 size: 14 residues. From germline, CDR1 is MDHEN and CDR2 SYDVKM. V shed 7 bases and J 5 bases; nucleotides not matched to a gene: 7. The CDR3 loop reads CASTLLAGAHEQYF. CDR3 bases: TGTGCCAGCACCCTACTAGCGGGAGCCCACGAGCAGTACTTC.